This T cell receptor beta chain was identified during a study of persistence of HIV-infected CD4 T cells. Study-wide background: Donors had been on suppressive ART for a median of 8 years.

Study-level results: Proviral oligoclonality tracked with TCR oligoclonality within the same sorted cells. Degenerate expanded CDR3beta sequences were enriched among CMV- and Gag-responding cells.

The immunoSEQ assay was version 4, run in survey mode. Sequencing was performed with immunoSEQ multiplex PCR; in TCRdb, only in-frame clones are kept and a portion is missing. Seen here are some 41,000 clones, over 80% observed once, and the top ten hold approximately 1.6%. Germline CDR1 and CDR2: SGHRS and YFSETQ. With 4 bases removed from V and 11 bases from J, the gap between germline ends came to 18 bases. The CDR3 contains 14 residues. Stimulation used around 10 ug/mL lysate from CMV-infected fibroblasts. Sorted nonresponding memory CD4+ T cells were CD40L-negative, CD69-negative, CD45RO-high. A roughly 18-hour stimulation of CD8-depleted PBMCs used anti-CD28/CD49d costimulation, CD40-blocking antibody and enfuvirtide. Concerning this clone itself: The antigen is undetermined.

This sequence was found in an adult man with HIV who was CMV-seropositive. The sample consisted of CD4+ T cells sorted from PBMCs after roughly 20-hour stimulation, taken from a patient who received antiretroviral therapy. V gene TRBV5-1 combines with J gene TRBJ1-4; D gene uncertain. The CDR3 coding sequence is TGCGCCAGCAGCCTAGACTCGCCGGATGGGAAACTGTTTTTT. Translation gives CASSLDSPDGKLFF.